A selection of T cell receptor beta chains follows, all from one sample in a study of blood T cell repertoires in COVID-19. The assay was immunoSEQ multiplex PCR, and TCRdb's table has in-frame clones only and misses some. The repertoire holds approximately 150,000 clones, with more than 75% as singletons. Sequencing input: peripheral blood. Receptors were obtained from a woman aged 45 to 65 with active or convalescent COVID-19. Both conserved end residues are part of each CDR3.

>TRBV7-9
CASSSTGTSDEQYF
>TRBV7-8
CASSPGETQYF
>TRBV29-1
CSVGTGRMETQYF
>TRBV30
CAWTPDRGYGYTF
>TRBV19
CASRAQGARDTEAFF
>TRBV7-2
CASSLGARGGDQETQYF
>TRBV19
CASSIDGDTEAFF
>TRBV15
CATSSQLKGELFF
>TRBV7-8
CASRRLAGYYEQYF
>TRBV7-9
CASSLVQGAYGYTF
>TRBV9
CASSVEGGRRGDTQYF
>TRBV5-4
CASSPAGTYNEQFF
>TRBV18
CASSPVTGGTNGYTF
>TRBV5-4
CASSLGTGGSNQPQHF
>TRBV5-6
CASSFSRGFDTEAFF
>TRBV5-5
CASRQTPGAENTDTQYF
>TRBV5-1
CASSIGTGGIWELFF
>TRBV7-8
CASSLAGLAMNTGELFF
>TRBV9
CASSLGLAGGIQETQYF
>TRBV12-5
CASGLAEGPRPYEQYF
>TRBV7-3
CASSLRGNGNTEAFF
>TRBV5-1
CASSIAGTGSEEQYF
>TRBV4-3
CASSQEGLAGSVEQFF
>TRBV7-2
CASSLARGKTEAFF
>TRBV5-1
CASSFDRATEAFF
>TRBV24-1
CATSETSYNEQFF
>TRBV19
CASTRHQSYNEQFF
>TRBV27
CASARQATNEKLFF